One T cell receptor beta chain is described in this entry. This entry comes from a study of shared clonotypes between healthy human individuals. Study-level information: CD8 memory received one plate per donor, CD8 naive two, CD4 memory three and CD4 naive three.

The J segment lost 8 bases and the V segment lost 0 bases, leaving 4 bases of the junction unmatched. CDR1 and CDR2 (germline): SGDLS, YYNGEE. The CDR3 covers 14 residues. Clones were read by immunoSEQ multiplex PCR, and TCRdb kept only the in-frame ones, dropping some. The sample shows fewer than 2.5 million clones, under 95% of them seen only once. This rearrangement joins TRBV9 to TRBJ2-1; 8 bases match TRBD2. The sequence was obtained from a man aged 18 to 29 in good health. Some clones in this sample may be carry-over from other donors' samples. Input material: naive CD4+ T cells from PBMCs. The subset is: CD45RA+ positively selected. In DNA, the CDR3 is TGTGCCAGCAGCGTAGTAGCGGGAAAGGATGAGCAGTTCTTC. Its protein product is CASSVVAGKDEQFF. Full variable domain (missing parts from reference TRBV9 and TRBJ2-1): DSGVTQTPKHLITATGQRVTLRCSPRSGDLSVYWYQQSLDQGLQFLIQYYNGEERAKGNILERFSAQQFPDLHSELNLSSLELGDSALYFCASSVVAGKDEQFFGPGTRLTVL.